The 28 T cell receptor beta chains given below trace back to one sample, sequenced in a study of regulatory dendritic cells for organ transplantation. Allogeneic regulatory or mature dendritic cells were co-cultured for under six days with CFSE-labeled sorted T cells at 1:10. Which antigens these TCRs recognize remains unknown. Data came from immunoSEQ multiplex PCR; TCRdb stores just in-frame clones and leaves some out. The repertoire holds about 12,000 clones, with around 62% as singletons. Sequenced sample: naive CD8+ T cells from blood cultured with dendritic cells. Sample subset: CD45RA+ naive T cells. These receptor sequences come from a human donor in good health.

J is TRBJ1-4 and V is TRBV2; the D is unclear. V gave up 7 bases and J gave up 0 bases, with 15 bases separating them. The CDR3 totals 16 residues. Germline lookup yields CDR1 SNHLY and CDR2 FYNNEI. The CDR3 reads CASTGGISSTNEKLFF. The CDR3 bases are TGTGCCAGCACCGGAGGGATCTCATCAACTAATGAAAAACTGTTTTTT.

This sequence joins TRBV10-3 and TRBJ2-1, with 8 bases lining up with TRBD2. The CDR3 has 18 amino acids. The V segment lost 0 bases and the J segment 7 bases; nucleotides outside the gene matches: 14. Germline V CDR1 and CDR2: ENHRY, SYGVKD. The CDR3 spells CAISESVSMVSGGNEQFF. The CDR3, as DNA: TGTGCCATCAGTGAGTCGGTGTCCATGGTGAGCGGGGGTAATGAGCAGTTCTTC.

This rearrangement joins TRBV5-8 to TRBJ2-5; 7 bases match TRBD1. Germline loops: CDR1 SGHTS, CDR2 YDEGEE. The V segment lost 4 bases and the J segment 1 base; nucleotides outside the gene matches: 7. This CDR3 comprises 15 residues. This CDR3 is CASSLTQGPQETQYF. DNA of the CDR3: TGTGCCAGCAGCCTTACACAGGGGCCCCAAGAGACCCAGTACTTC.

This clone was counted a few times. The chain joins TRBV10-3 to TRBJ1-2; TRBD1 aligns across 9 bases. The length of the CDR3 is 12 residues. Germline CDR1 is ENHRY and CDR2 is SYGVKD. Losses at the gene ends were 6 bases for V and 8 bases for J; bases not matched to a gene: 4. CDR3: CAIRLDRGGYTF. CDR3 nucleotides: TGTGCCATCAGGCTGGACAGGGGAGGCTACACCTTC.

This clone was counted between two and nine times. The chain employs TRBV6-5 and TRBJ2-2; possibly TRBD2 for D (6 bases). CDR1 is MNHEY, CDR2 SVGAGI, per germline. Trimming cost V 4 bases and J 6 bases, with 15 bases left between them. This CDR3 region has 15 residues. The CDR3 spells CASSSGLHIPGELFF. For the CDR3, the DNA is TGTGCCAGCAGTTCGGGACTCCACATACCCGGGGAGCTGTTTTTT.

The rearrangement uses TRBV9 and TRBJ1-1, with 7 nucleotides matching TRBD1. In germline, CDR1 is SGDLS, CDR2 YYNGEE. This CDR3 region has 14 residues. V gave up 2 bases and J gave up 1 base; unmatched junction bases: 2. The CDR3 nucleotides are TGTGCCAGCAGCGTCCAGGGGGGGAACACTGAAGCTTTCTTT. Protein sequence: CASSVQGGNTEAFF.

CDR3 in amino acids: CASSQGTGGWNEQFF. The CDR3 region has the DNA TGCGCCAGCAGCCAAGGGACCGGGGGGTGGAATGAGCAGTTCTTC. The chain joins TRBV4-3 to TRBJ2-1, with TRBD2 identical over 7 bases. Germline CDR1 and CDR2: LGHNA and YSLEER. This CDR3 comprises 15 residues. With 1 base clipped from V and 7 bases from J, the junction kept 7 bases outside the gene matches.

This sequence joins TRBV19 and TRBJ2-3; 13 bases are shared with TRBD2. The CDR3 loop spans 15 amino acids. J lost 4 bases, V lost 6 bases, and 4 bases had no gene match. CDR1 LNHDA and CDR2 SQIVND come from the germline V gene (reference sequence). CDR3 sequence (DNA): TGTGCCAGTAGCCGGACTAGCGGGGGTTCAGATACGCAGTATTTT. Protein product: CASSRTSGGSDTQYF. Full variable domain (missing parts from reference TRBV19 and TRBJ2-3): DGGITQSPKYLFRKEGQNVTLSCEQNLNHDAMYWYRQDPGQGLRLIYYSQIVNDFQKGDIAEGYSVSREKKESFPLTVTSAQKNPTAFYLCASSRTSGGSDTQYFGPGTRLTVL.

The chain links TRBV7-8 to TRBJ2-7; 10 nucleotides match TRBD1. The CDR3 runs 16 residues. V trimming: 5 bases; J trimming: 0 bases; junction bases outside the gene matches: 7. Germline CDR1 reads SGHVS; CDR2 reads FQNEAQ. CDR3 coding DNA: TGTGCCAGCAGCCCGAGGGGACAGGGGAGCTCCTACGAGCAGTACTTC. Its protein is CASSPRGQGSSYEQYF.

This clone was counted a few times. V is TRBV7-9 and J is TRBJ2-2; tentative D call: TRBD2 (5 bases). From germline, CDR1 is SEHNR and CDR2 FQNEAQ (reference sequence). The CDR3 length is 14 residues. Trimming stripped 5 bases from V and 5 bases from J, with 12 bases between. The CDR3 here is CASSQTPGTGELFF. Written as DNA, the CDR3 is TGTGCCAGCAGCCAGACCCCGGGGACCGGGGAGCTGTTTTTT.

CDR3 in DNA: TGTGCCAGCAGCTTAGGGGCTTTTAGAACTGAAGCTTTCTTT. Translation: CASSLGAFRTEAFF. The chain joins TRBV7-8 to TRBJ1-1, with D unresolved. CDR1 is SGHVS and CDR2 is FQNEAQ in the germline V gene. CDR3 length equals 14 residues. V was shortened by 1 base and J by 5 bases, with 11 bases between the two germline ends.

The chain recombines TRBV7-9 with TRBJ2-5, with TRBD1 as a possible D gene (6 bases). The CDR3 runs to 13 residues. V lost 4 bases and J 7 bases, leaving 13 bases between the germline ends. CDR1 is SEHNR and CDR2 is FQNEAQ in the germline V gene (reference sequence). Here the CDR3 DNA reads TGTGCCAGCAGCTCCGGGACACCTCTGACCCAGTACTTC. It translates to CASSSGTPLTQYF. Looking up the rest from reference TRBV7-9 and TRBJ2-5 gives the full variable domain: DTGVSQNPRHKITKRGQNVTFRCDPISEHNRLYWYRQTLGQGPEFLTYFQNEAQLEKSRLLSDRFSAERPKGSFSTLEIQRTEQGDSAMYLCASSSGTPLTQYFGPGTRLLVL.

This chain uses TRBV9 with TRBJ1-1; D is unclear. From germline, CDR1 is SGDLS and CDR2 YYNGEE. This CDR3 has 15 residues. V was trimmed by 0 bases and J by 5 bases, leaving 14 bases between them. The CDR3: CASSVVSGTSTEAFF. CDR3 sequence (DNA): TGTGCCAGCAGCGTAGTTTCAGGAACATCAACTGAAGCTTTCTTT.

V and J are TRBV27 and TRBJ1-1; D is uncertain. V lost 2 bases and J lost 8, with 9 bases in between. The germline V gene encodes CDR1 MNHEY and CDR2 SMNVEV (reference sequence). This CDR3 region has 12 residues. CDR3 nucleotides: TGTGCCAGCAGTTTACTGGCAGGAGAAGCTTTCTTT. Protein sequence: CASSLLAGEAFF.

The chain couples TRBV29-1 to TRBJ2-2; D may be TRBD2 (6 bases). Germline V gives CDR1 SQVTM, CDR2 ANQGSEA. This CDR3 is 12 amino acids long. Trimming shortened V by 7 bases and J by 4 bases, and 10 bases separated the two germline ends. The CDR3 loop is CSGAGGTGELFF. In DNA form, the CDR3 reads TGCAGCGGGGCCGGGGGCACCGGGGAGCTGTTTTTT.

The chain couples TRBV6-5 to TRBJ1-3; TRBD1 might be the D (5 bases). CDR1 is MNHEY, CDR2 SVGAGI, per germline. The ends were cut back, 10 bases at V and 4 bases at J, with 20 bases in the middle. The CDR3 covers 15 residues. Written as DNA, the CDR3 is TGTGCCATCAGCCTCAGGGATGTGATCGGAAACACCATATATTTT. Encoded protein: CAISLRDVIGNTIYF.

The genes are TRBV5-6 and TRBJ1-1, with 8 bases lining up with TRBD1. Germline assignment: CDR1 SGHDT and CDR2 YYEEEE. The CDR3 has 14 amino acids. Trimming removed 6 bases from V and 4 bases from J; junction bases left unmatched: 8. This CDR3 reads CASITDRAATEAFF. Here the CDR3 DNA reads TGTGCCAGCATCACGGACAGGGCGGCCACTGAAGCTTTCTTT.

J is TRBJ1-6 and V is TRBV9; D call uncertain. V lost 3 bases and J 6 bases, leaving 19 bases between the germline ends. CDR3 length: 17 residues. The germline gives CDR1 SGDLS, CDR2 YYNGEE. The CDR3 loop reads CASSAQSAVGSNSPLHF. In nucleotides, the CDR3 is TGTGCCAGCAGCGCTCAATCGGCAGTTGGGAGTAATTCACCCCTCCACTTT.

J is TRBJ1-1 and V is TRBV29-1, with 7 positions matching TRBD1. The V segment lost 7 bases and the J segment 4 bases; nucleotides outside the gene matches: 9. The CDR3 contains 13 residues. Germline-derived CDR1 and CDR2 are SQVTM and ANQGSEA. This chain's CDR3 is CSGESGGITEAFF. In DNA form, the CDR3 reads TGCAGCGGGGAATCAGGGGGTATCACTGAAGCTTTCTTT.

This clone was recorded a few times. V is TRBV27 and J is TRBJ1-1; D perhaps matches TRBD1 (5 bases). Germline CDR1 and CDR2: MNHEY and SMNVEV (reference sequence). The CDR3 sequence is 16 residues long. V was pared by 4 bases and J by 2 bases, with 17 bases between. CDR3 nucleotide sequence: TGTGCCAGCAGTTCTATGGTCGGACACTTCAACACTGAAGCTTTCTTT. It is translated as CASSSMVGHFNTEAFF.

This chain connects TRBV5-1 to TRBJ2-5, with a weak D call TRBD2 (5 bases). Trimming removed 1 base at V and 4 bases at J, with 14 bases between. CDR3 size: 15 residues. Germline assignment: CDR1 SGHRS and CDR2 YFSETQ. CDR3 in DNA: TGCGCCAGCAGCTTGTTTAGCGCCTGGGGAGAGACCCAGTACTTC. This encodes CASSLFSAWGETQYF.

The CDR3 nucleotides read TGTGCCAGCAGCTTAAGGGGGATCCCTGAAGCTTTCTTT. It translates to CASSLRGIPEAFF. The chain links TRBV7-9 to TRBJ1-1, with a tentative D call TRBD1 (6 bases). CDR1 and CDR2 from the germline V gene are SEHNR and FQNEAQ (reference sequence). Trimming stripped 2 bases from V and 6 bases from J, with 10 bases between. CDR3 length: 13 amino acids. The full variable domain, completed using reference TRBV7-9 and TRBJ1-1, is DTGVSQNPRHKITKRGQNVTFRCDPISEHNRLYWYRQTLGQGPEFLTYFQNEAQLEKSRLLSDRFSAERPKGSFSTLEIQRTEQGDSAMYLCASSLRGIPEAFFGQGTRLTVV.

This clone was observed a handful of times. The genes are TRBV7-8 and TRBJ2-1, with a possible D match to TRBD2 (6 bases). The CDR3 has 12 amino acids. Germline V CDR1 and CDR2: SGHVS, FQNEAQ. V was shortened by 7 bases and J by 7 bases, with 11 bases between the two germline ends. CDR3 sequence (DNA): TGTGCCAGCACAGTACTAGCTAATGAGCAGTTCTTC. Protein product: CASTVLANEQFF.

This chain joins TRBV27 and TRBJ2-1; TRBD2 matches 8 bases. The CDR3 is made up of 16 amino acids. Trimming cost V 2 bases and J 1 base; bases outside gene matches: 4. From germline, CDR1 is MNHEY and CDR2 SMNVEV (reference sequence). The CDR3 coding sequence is TGTGCCAGCAGTTTAGGTAGCGGGGCTTCCTACAATGAGCAGTTCTTC. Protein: CASSLGSGASYNEQFF.

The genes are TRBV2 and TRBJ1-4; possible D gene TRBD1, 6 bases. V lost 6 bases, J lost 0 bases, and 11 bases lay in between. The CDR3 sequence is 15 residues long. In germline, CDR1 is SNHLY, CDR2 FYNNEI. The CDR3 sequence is CASSWTAATNEKLFF. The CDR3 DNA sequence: TGTGCCAGCAGCTGGACAGCCGCAACTAATGAAAAACTGTTTTTT.

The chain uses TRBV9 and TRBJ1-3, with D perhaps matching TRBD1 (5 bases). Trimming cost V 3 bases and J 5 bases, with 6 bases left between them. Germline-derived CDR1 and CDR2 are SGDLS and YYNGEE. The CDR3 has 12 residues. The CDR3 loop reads CASSADRNTIYF. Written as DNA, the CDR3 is TGTGCCAGCAGCGCGGACAGAAACACCATATATTTT.

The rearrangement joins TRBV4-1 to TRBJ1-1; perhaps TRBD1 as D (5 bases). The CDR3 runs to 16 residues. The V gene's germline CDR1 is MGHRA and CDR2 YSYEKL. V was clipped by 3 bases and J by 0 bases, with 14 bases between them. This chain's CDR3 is CASSHPTVTMNTEAFF. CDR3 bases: TGCGCCAGCAGCCACCCGACAGTCACCATGAACACTGAAGCTTTCTTT.

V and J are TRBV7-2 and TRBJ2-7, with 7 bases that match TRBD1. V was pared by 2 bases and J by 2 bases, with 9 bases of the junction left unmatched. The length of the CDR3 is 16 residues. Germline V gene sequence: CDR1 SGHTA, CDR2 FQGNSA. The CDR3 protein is CASSLPTGSTPYEQYF. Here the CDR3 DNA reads TGTGCCAGCAGCTTACCGACAGGGTCAACCCCCTACGAGCAGTACTTC.